This T cell receptor (beta chain) was sequenced during a study of blood T cells in healthy people across ages. With a J-beta primer mix and a sample-barcoded 5' primer, a second PCR ran about 7 to 12 cycles. MiXCR was run by TCRdb on the 5' RACE reads, yielding one entry per CDR3 protein. Of 710,000 or so distinct CDR3 sequences listed, roughly 20% are singletons. After removal of 5 bases from V and 7 bases from J, the junction contained 6 bases not matched to a gene. This CDR3 contains 14 residues. Germline-derived CDR1 and CDR2 are SQVTM and ANQGSEA. This TCR derives from a man between 65 and 85 years old in good health. This chain connects TRBV29-1 to TRBJ2-1, with TRBD2 matching over 12 bases. What was sequenced was blood. The chain's CDR3 is CSVRLAGAENEQFF. CDR3 sequence (DNA): TGCAGCGTTAGACTAGCGGGAGCGGAAAATGAGCAGTTCTTC.